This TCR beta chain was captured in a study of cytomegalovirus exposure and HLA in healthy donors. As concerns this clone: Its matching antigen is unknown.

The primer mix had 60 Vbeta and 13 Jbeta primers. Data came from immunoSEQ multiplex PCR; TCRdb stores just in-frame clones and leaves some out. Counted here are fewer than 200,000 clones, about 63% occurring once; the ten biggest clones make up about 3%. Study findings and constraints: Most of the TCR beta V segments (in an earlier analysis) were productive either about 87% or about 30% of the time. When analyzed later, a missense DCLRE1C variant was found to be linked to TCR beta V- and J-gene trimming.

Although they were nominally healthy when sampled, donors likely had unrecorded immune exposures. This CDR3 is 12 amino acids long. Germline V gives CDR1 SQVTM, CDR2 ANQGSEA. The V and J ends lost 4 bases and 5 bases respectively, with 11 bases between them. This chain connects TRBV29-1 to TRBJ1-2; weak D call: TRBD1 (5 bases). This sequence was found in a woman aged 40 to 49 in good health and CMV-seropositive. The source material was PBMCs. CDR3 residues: CSVVEGRYGYTF. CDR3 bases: TGCAGCGTTGTGGAGGGGCGGTATGGCTACACCTTC.